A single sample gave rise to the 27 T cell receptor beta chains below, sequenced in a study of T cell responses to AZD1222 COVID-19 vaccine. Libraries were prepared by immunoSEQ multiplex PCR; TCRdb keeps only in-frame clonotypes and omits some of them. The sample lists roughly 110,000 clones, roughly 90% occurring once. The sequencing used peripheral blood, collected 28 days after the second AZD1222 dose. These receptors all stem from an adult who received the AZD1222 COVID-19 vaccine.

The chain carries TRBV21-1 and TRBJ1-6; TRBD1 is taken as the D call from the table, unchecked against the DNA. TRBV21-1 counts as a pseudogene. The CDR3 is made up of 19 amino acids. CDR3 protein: CASSYGTAVSPSYNSPLHF. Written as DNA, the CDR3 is TGTGCCAGCAGTTACGGGACAGCTGTATCGCCGTCCTATAATTCACCCCTCCACTTT.

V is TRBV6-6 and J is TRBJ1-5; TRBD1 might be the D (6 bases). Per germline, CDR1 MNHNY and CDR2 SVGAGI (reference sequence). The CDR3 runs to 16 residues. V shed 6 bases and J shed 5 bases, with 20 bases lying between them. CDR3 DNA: TGTGCCAGCAGACACCCTAAGGGGGACGGAGATCAGCCCCAGCATTTT. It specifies CASRHPKGDGDQPQHF.

CDR3 nucleotides: TGTGCCAGCAGCCTATCCGGGGCAGCCCGAAACACCATATATTTT. It specifies CASSLSGAARNTIYF. V usage is TRBV11-2 and J usage is TRBJ1-3; tentatively, D is TRBD1 (5 bases). Trimming left V 5 bases short and J 5 bases short, with 16 bases between. Germline V lookup: CDR1 SGHAT, CDR2 FQNNGV. CDR3 size: 15 residues. Combining the CDR3 with reference TRBV11-2 and TRBJ1-3 gives the whole variable domain EAGVAQSPRYKIIEKRQSVAFWCNPISGHATLYWYQQILGQGPKLLIQFQNNGVVDDSQLPKDRFSAERLKGVDSTLKIQPAKLEDSAVYLCASSLSGAARNTIYFGEGSWLTVV.

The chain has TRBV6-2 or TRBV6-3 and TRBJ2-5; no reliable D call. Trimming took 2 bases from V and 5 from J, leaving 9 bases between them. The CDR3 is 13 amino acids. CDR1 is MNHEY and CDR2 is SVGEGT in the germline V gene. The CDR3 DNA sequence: TGTGCCAGCAGTTACGTTGACGCGGAGACCCAGTACTTC. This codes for CASSYVDAETQYF.

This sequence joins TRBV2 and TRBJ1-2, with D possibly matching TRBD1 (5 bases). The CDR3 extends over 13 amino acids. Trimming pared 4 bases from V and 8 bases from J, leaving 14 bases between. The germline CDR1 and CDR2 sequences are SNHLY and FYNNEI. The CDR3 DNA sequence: TGTGCCAGCAGTGGGGGGACGGGGAGGGGCTACACCTTC. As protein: CASSGGTGRGYTF.

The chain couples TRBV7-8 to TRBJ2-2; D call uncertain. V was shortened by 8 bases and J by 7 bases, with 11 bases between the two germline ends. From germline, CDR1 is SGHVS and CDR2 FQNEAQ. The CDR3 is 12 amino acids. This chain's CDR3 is CASGVLRGELFF. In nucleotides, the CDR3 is TGTGCCAGCGGTGTATTGCGCGGGGAGCTGTTTTTT.

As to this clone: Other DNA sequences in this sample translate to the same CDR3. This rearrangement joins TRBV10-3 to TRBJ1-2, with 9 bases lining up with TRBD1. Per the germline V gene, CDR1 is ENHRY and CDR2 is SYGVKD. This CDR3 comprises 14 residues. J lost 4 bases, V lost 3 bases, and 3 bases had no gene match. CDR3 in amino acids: CAISESDRGYGYTF. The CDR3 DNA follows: TGTGCCATCAGTGAATCGGACAGGGGCTATGGCTACACCTTC.

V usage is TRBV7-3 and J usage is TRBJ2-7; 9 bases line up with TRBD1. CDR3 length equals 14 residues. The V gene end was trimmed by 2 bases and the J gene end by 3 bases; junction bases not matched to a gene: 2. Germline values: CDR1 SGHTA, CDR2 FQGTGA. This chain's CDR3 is CASSLGGQGYEQYF. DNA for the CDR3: TGTGCCAGCAGCTTAGGGGGACAGGGCTACGAGCAGTACTTC.

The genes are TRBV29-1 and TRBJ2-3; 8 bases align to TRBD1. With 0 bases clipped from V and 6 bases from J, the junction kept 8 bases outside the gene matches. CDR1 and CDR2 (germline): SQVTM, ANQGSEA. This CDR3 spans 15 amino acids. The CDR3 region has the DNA TGCAGCGTTGAAGATGGCCGACAGGGGCCGGATACGCAGTATTTT. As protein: CSVEDGRQGPDTQYF.

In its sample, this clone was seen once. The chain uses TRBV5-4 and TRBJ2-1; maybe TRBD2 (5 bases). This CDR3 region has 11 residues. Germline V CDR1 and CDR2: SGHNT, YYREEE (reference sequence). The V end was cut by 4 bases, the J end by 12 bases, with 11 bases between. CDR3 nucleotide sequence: TGTGCCAGCAGCCTAAACGGGGTGCAGTTCTTC. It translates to CASSLNGVQFF.

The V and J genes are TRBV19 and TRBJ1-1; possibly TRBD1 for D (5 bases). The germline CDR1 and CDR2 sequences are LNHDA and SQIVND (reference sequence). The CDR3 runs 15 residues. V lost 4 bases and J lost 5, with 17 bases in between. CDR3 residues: CASSRAGDRQTEAFF. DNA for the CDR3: TGTGCCAGTAGTAGGGCGGGGGACCGACAAACTGAAGCTTTCTTT.

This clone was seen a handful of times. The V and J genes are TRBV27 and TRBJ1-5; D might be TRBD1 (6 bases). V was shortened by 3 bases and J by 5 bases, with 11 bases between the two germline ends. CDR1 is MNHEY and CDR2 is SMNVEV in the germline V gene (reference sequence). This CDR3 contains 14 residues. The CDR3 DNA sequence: TGTGCCAGCAGTTTTGTGGGGGCGGATCAGCCCCAGCATTTT. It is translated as CASSFVGADQPQHF.

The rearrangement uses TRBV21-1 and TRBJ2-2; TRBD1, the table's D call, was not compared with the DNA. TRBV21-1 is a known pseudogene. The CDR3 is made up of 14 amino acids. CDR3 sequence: CASRTGINTGELFF. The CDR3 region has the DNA TGTGCCAGCCGGACAGGGATTAACACCGGGGAGCTGTTTTTT.

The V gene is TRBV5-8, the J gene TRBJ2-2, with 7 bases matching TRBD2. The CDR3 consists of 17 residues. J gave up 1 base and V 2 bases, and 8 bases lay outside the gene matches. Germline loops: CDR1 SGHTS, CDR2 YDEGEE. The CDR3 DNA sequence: TGTGCCAGCAGCTTCGCTGGAGGGACTATGAACACCGGGGAGCTGTTTTTT. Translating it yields CASSFAGGTMNTGELFF.

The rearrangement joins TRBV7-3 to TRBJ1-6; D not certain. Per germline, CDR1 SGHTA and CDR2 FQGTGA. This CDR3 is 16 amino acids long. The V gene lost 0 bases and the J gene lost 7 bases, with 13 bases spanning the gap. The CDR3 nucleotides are TGTGCCAGCAGCTTAACGCCTCGAGGCGGGAATTCACCCCTCCACTTT. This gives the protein CASSLTPRGGNSPLHF.

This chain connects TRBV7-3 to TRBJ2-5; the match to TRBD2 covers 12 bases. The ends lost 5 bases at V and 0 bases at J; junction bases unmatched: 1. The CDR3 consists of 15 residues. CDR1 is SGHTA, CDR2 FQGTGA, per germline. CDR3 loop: CASSLAGGYQETQYF. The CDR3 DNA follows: TGTGCCAGCAGCCTAGCGGGAGGGTACCAAGAGACCCAGTACTTC.

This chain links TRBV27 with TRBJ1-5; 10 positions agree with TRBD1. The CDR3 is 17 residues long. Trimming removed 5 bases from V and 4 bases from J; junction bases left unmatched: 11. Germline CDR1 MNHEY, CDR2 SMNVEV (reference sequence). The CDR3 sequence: CASSPLMDRGFNQPQHF. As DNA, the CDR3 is TGTGCCAGCAGTCCCCTGATGGACAGGGGGTTTAATCAGCCCCAGCATTTT.

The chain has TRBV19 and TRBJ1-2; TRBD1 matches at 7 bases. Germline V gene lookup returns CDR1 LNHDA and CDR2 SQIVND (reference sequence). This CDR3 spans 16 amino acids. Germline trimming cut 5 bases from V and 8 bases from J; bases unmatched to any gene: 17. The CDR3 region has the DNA TGTGCCAGTAGTTCCCTAGAAAGGGGGCGTGACAAAGGCTACACCTTC. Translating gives CASSSLERGRDKGYTF.

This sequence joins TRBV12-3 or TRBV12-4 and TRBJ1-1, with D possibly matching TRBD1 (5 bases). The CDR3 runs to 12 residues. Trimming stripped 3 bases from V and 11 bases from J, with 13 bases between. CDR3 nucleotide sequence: TGTGCCAGCAGTTTCGCGGGGGGATTGGCTTTCTTT. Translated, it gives CASSFAGGLAFF.

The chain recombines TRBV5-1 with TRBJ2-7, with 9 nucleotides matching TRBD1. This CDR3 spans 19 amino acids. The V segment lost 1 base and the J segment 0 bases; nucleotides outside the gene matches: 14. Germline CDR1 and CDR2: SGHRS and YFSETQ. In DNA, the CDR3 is TGCGCCAGCAGCTTGTTCCCTCTCCGGGACAGGGTTTTCTCCTACGAGCAGTACTTC. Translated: CASSLFPLRDRVFSYEQYF.

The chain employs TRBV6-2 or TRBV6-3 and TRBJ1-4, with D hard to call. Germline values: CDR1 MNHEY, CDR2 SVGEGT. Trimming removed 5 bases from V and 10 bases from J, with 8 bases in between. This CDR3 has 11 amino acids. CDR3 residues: CASSQTRKLFF. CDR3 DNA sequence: TGTGCCAGCAGTCAGACACGAAAACTGTTTTTT.

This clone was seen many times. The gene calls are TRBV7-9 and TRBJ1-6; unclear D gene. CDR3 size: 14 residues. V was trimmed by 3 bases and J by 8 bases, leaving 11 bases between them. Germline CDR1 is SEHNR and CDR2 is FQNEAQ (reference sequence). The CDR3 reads CASSFSTGYSPLHF. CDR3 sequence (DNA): TGTGCCAGCAGCTTTTCCACGGGATATTCACCCCTCCACTTT.

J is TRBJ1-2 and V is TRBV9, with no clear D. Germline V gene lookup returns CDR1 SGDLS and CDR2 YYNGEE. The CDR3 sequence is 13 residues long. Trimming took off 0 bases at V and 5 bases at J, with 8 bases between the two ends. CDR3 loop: CASSVGTEYGYTF. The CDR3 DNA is TGTGCCAGCAGCGTAGGGACGGAGTATGGCTACACCTTC.

CDR3 sequence reads: CASSVRGSSTDTQYF. CDR3 DNA: TGTGCCAGCAGCGTCAGGGGAAGTAGCACAGATACGCAGTATTTT. V and J are TRBV9 and TRBJ2-3, with D possibly matching TRBD1 (6 bases). Germline CDR1 reads SGDLS; CDR2 reads YYNGEE. V lost 2 bases and J 0 bases, leaving 10 bases between the germline ends. The CDR3 is 15 residues long.

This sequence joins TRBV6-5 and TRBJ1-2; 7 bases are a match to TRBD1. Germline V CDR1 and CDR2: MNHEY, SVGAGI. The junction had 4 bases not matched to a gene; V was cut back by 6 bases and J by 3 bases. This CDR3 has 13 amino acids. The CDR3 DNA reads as TGTGCCAGCAGCCTCCAGGGGGACTATGGCTACACCTTC. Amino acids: CASSLQGDYGYTF.

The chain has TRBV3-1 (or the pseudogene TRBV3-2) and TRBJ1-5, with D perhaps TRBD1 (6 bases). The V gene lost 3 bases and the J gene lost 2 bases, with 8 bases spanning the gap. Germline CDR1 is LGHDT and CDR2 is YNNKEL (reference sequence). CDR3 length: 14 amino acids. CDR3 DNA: TGTGCCAGCAGCCAGGGGGGCGGCAATCAGCCCCAGCATTTT. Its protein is CASSQGGGNQPQHF.

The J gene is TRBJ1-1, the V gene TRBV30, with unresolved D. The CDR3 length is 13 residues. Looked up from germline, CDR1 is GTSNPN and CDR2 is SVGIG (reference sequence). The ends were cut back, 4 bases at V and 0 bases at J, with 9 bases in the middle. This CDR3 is CAWIQQMNTEAFF. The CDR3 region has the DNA TGTGCCTGGATTCAGCAAATGAACACTGAAGCTTTCTTT.